This T cell receptor beta chain was recorded in a study of T cells in localized non-small cell lung cancer. A remark on this clone: Antigen: not known. Relative to the germline gene, one junction end is altered; a read error may explain this.

TCRdb's table, derived via immunoSEQ multiplex PCR, lists solely in-frame clones and lacks some. The table has roughly 27,000 clones, around 93% seen once; the top ten hold 28%. CDR1 and CDR2 from the germline V gene are MNHNY and SVGAGI (reference sequence). The CDR3 has 14 amino acids. Study-level results: The appearance of a median roughly 56 of the top 100 tumor clones was seen in adjacent lung.

The V call is TRBV6-6, the J call TRBJ2-7; 10 bases line up with TRBD1. This TCR derives from a female donor of 60 years or more with stage I lung adenocarcinoma. Sequencing was performed on peripheral blood, taken before any cancer treatment. DNA for the CDR3: TGTGCCAGCAGTACGAGACAGGGGGCCTACGAGCGGTACTTC. It encodes CASSTRQGAYERYF.